This is a list of T cell receptor beta chains from one sample in a study of regulatory T cells in long-lasting Graves disease. A single record per CDR3 protein comes from TCRdb applying MiXCR to the multiplex PCR reads. Counted here are 500,000 or so distinct CDR3 sequences, around 16% occurring once; the ten biggest clones make up roughly 25%. The sample also formed part of further work on T cells in Graves' hyperthyroidism and ophthalmopathy.

The source material was peripheral blood mononuclear cells (PBMCs), sampled at new diagnosis, from a patient treated with antithyroid drugs. These receptors originate from a woman aged 35-60 years with Graves disease. CDR3s leave out the opening cysteine and the closing phenylalanine or tryptophan. A D gene is named only where the DNA matches it firmly. Size is stated for part of the rows, as once, few or many counts, or as a class when the clone is expanded.

d_call: TRBD1
clone_size: many
j_call: TRBJ2-1
v_call: TRBV28
cdr3_length: 11
cdr3_aa: ASSFNIRTGGF

d_call: NA
clone_size: many
j_call: TRBJ1-4
v_call: TRBV20-1
cdr3_length: 11
cdr3_aa: SARRQFNEKLF

d_call: TRBD1
clone_size: NA
j_call: TRBJ1-2
v_call: TRBV27
cdr3_length: 13
cdr3_aa: ASSFGTGGRYGYT

d_call: NA
clone_size: once
j_call: TRBJ1-4
v_call: TRBV12-3/TRBV12-4
cdr3_length: 12
cdr3_aa: ASSLRGSNEKLF

d_call: TRBD2
clone_size: many
j_call: TRBJ2-3
v_call: TRBV28
cdr3_length: 14
cdr3_aa: ASTATGTSGTDTQY

d_call: NA
clone_size: NA
j_call: TRBJ1-6
v_call: TRBV2
cdr3_length: 12
cdr3_aa: ATRPPGSVSPLH

d_call: NA
clone_size: many
j_call: TRBJ2-7
v_call: TRBV12-3/TRBV12-4
cdr3_length: 11
cdr3_aa: ASSLNRDHEQY

d_call: TRBD1
clone_size: many
j_call: TRBJ1-5
v_call: TRBV2
cdr3_length: 11
cdr3_aa: ASSTGVRQPQH

d_call: NA
clone_size: NA
j_call: TRBJ2-5
v_call: TRBV7-6
cdr3_length: 10
cdr3_aa: ASSPPSETQY

d_call: NA
clone_size: NA
j_call: TRBJ1-4
v_call: TRBV5-1
cdr3_length: 10
cdr3_aa: ASSPTSGTLF

d_call: NA
clone_size: NA
j_call: TRBJ2-7
v_call: TRBV7-2
cdr3_length: 13
cdr3_aa: ASSYRVSRTYEQY

d_call: NA
clone_size: many
j_call: TRBJ2-7
v_call: TRBV9
cdr3_length: 11
cdr3_aa: ASSADRCNEQY

d_call: NA
clone_size: NA
j_call: TRBJ1-5
v_call: TRBV19
cdr3_length: 16
cdr3_aa: ASSIDGRGGLSNQPQH

d_call: NA
clone_size: many
j_call: TRBJ1-5
v_call: TRBV28
cdr3_length: 13
cdr3_aa: ASSPARGSNQPQH

d_call: NA
clone_size: few
j_call: TRBJ1-5
v_call: TRBV19
cdr3_length: 13
cdr3_aa: ASSPSKEGWRPQH

d_call: TRBD2
clone_size: NA
j_call: TRBJ2-2
v_call: TRBV6-5
cdr3_length: 16
cdr3_aa: ASSYSNGLAGGSGELF

d_call: TRBD1
clone_size: many
j_call: TRBJ1-1
v_call: TRBV7-8
cdr3_length: 12
cdr3_aa: ASIQGQANTEAF

d_call: NA
clone_size: many
j_call: TRBJ1-4
v_call: TRBV18
cdr3_length: 11
cdr3_aa: ASSRGGGEKLF

d_call: NA
clone_size: many
j_call: TRBJ1-2
v_call: TRBV2
cdr3_length: 14
cdr3_aa: ASRSPDSEANYGYT

d_call: NA
clone_size: NA
j_call: TRBJ1-5
v_call: TRBV18
cdr3_length: 16
cdr3_aa: ASSPPSRAGLGNQPQH

d_call: TRBD1
clone_size: few
j_call: TRBJ1-2
v_call: TRBV6-1
cdr3_length: 10
cdr3_aa: ASNQGGEGYT

d_call: NA
clone_size: many
j_call: TRBJ1-5
v_call: TRBV10-2
cdr3_length: 11
cdr3_aa: ASSDGSNQPQH

d_call: NA
clone_size: NA
j_call: TRBJ1-2
v_call: TRBV19
cdr3_length: 13
cdr3_aa: ASSPSTGTNYGYT

d_call: NA
clone_size: many
j_call: TRBJ1-5
v_call: TRBV12-3/TRBV12-4
cdr3_length: 15
cdr3_aa: ASSLARRQFGNQPQH

d_call: TRBD1
clone_size: NA
j_call: TRBJ1-2
v_call: TRBV2
cdr3_length: 12
cdr3_aa: ASSPPGTGAGNT

d_call: TRBD2
clone_size: NA
j_call: TRBJ2-1
v_call: TRBV6-1
cdr3_length: 12
cdr3_aa: ASSPTSGSNEQF

d_call: NA
clone_size: few
j_call: TRBJ1-5
v_call: TRBV19
cdr3_length: 12
cdr3_aa: ASTMTGTGQPQH

d_call: NA
clone_size: few
j_call: TRBJ1-2
v_call: TRBV15
cdr3_length: 13
cdr3_aa: ATSRDRSISSDYT

d_call: NA
clone_size: many
j_call: TRBJ1-1
v_call: TRBV12-3/TRBV12-4
cdr3_length: 9
cdr3_aa: ASSLRQGAF

d_call: TRBD1
clone_size: many
j_call: TRBJ1-1
v_call: TRBV6-1
cdr3_length: 12
cdr3_aa: ASKNRGSHTEAF

d_call: TRBD2
clone_size: many
j_call: TRBJ2-7
v_call: TRBV3-1
cdr3_length: 12
cdr3_aa: ASASASGGGEQY

d_call: TRBD2
clone_size: NA
j_call: TRBJ2-1
v_call: TRBV20-1
cdr3_length: 13
cdr3_aa: SAGTSVYLNNEQF

d_call: TRBD1
clone_size: few
j_call: TRBJ1-3
v_call: TRBV6-1
cdr3_length: 13
cdr3_aa: ASRQGVYSGNTIY

d_call: NA
clone_size: NA
j_call: TRBJ2-7
v_call: TRBV18
cdr3_length: 12
cdr3_aa: ANSPPRDSYEQY

d_call: NA
clone_size: many
j_call: TRBJ1-3
v_call: TRBV5-1
cdr3_length: 13
cdr3_aa: ASSLGGTGLNTIY